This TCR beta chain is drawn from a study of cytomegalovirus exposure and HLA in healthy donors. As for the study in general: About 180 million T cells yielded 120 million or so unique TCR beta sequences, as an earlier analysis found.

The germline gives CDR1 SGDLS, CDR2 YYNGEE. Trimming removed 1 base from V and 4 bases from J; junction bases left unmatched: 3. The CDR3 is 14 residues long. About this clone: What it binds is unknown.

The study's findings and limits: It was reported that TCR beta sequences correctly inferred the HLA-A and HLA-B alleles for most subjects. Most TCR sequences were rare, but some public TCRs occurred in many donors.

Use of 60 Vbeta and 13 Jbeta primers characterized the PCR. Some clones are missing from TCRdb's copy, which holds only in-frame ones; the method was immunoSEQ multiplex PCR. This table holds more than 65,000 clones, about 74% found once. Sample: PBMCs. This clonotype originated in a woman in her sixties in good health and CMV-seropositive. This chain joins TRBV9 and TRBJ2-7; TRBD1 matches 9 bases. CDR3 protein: CASSVTGGGYEQYF. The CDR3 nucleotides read TGTGCCAGCAGCGTAACAGGGGGCGGGTACGAGCAGTACTTC.